This TCR beta chain was observed in a study of molecular identifiers for immune sequencing clone quantification. Study results and caveats: Over 99% of effector molecules, yet under 1% of naive-cell molecules, were held by clones above 20 RNA copies. A shared barcode on identical TCR molecules could lead to underestimated sizes for highly expanded clones.

This clonotype showed up just a few times. Its antigen is unknown. The V gene lost 3 bases and the J gene lost 2 bases, with 10 bases spanning the gap. Germline CDR1 reads DFQATT; CDR2 reads SNEGSKA (reference sequence). The CDR3 runs 13 residues. TCRdb re-derived calls from the PCR reads in MiXCR, one entry per CDR3 protein. The sample has about 320,000 distinct CDR3 sequences, about 22% seen once. This receptor was taken from a human donor in good health. Some libraries in this study had Jurkat cell RNA spiked in. Sequenced input: naive CD8+ T cells from blood, with Jurkat cell RNA spiked in. Subset in this sample: FACS-sorted CD8+CD4-CCR7+CD45RA+ naive T cells. The chain carries TRBV20-1 and TRBJ2-5, with D possibly matching TRBD1 (6 bases). CDR3 in DNA: TGCAGTGCTAGGGACAGCGAACAAGAGACCCAGTACTTC. Translated, it gives CSARDSEQETQYF.